Listed below are T cell receptor beta chains from one sample, sequenced in a study of cytomegalovirus exposure and HLA in healthy donors. TCRdb's table, derived via immunoSEQ multiplex PCR, lists solely in-frame clones and lacks some. The sample carries about 120,000 clones, about 78% recorded once. Sequenced material: PBMCs. These TCRs come from a female donor in good health and CMV-seronegative. The CDR3 runs from the conserved cysteine through the conserved F or W. The order of the fields is V gene, J gene, CDR3 protein.

v_call: TRBV6-4
j_call: TRBJ2-3
cdr3_aa: CASSEAGGPSDTQYF

v_call: TRBV5-1
j_call: TRBJ2-1
cdr3_aa: CASSLAPHGSEYLNEQFF

v_call: TRBV5-1
j_call: TRBJ1-1
cdr3_aa: CASSLVRGSTEAFF

v_call: TRBV14
j_call: TRBJ2-3
cdr3_aa: CASSQQGQDTQYF

v_call: TRBV5-5
j_call: TRBJ1-1
cdr3_aa: CASRQGHRGAEAFF

v_call: TRBV4-1
j_call: TRBJ2-1
cdr3_aa: CASSQDGRYDNEQFF

v_call: TRBV5-1
j_call: TRBJ2-1
cdr3_aa: CASSSLQGADNEQFF

v_call: TRBV7-3
j_call: TRBJ2-1
cdr3_aa: CASSLGAYNEQFF

v_call: TRBV7-3
j_call: TRBJ1-4
cdr3_aa: CASRVGTPWSEKLFF

v_call: TRBV28
j_call: TRBJ1-3
cdr3_aa: CASSSAGGTEAGNTIYF

v_call: TRBV18
j_call: TRBJ2-1
cdr3_aa: CASSPLRDNEQFF

v_call: TRBV18
j_call: TRBJ2-3
cdr3_aa: CASSPLPGTNTDTQYF

v_call: TRBV25-1
j_call: TRBJ2-2
cdr3_aa: CASSDRGRDTGELFF

v_call: TRBV7-2
j_call: TRBJ1-2
cdr3_aa: CASSLVWDMNNYGYTF

v_call: TRBV5-1
j_call: TRBJ2-7
cdr3_aa: CASSQGSKYEQYF

v_call: TRBV29-1
j_call: TRBJ1-1
cdr3_aa: CSVEGPLGRGNTEAFF

v_call: TRBV29-1
j_call: TRBJ2-5
cdr3_aa: CSGGQGIETQYF

v_call: TRBV19
j_call: TRBJ2-1
cdr3_aa: CASSSSSSLYNEQFF

v_call: TRBV5-6
j_call: TRBJ1-4
cdr3_aa: CASSLIQANEKLFF

v_call: TRBV27
j_call: TRBJ2-1
cdr3_aa: CASSRTGDPYNEQFF

v_call: TRBV5-6
j_call: TRBJ2-5
cdr3_aa: CASSLMGQETQYF

v_call: TRBV7-2
j_call: TRBJ1-4
cdr3_aa: CASSPQGEKLFF

v_call: TRBV9
j_call: TRBJ2-2
cdr3_aa: CASSPLSANTGELFF

v_call: TRBV6-4
j_call: TRBJ2-5
cdr3_aa: CASSSGTGGSETQYF

v_call: TRBV10-3
j_call: TRBJ1-5
cdr3_aa: CATRPREDQPQHF

v_call: TRBV7-6
j_call: TRBJ2-7
cdr3_aa: CASSWSSGGGYEQYF

v_call: TRBV28
j_call: TRBJ1-2
cdr3_aa: CASRTDRYGYTF

v_call: TRBV7-8
j_call: TRBJ2-7
cdr3_aa: CASSLYRTSYEQYF

v_call: TRBV5-1
j_call: TRBJ2-1
cdr3_aa: CASSFWDRGSDEQFF

v_call: TRBV19
j_call: TRBJ2-5
cdr3_aa: CASSIPGTPGETQYF

v_call: TRBV7-2
j_call: TRBJ2-4
cdr3_aa: CASSLGSSFHDIQYF

v_call: TRBV4-3
j_call: TRBJ1-2
cdr3_aa: CASSQGTGVNYGYTF

v_call: TRBV27
j_call: TRBJ1-2
cdr3_aa: CASSLSYDSTGAWYGYTF

v_call: TRBV11-2
j_call: TRBJ2-3
cdr3_aa: CASSLNGDTQYF

v_call: TRBV5-6
j_call: TRBJ1-2
cdr3_aa: CASSLANRAYGYTF

v_call: TRBV11-2
j_call: TRBJ2-7
cdr3_aa: CASSRTGSSEQYF